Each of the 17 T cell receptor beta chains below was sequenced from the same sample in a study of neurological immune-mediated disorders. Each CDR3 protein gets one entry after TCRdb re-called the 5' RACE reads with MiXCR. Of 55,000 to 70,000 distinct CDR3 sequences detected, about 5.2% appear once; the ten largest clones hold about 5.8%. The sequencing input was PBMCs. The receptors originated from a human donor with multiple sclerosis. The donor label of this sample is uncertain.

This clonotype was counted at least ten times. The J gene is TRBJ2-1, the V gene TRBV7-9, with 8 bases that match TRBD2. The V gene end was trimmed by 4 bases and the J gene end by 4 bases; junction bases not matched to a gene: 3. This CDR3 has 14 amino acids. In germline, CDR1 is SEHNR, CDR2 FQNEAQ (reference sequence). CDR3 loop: CASSSGGRYNEQFF. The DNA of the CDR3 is TGTGCCAGCAGCTCGGGGGGGCGGTACAATGAGCAGTTCTTC.

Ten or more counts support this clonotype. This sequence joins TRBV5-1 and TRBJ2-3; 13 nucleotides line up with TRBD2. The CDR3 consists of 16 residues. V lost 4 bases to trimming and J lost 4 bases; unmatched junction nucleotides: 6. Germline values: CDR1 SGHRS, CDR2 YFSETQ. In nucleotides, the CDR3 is TGCGCCAGCAGCATGGGACTAGCGGGGCGGCCAGATACGCAGTATTTT. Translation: CASSMGLAGRPDTQYF.

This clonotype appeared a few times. The CDR3 loop is CASTGSTSTGVYTF. In nucleotides, the CDR3 is TGTGCCAGCACTGGGTCCACGTCGACAGGGGTCTACACCTTC. The rearrangement uses TRBV12-3 or TRBV12-4 and TRBJ1-2; TRBD1 matches 8 bases. Trimming cost V 7 bases and J 10 bases; bases outside gene matches: 14. The CDR3 is made up of 14 amino acids.

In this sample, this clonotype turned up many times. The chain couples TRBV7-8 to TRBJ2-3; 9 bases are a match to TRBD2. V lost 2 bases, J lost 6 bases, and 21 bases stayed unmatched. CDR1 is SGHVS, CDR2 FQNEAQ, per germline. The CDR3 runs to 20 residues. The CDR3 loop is CASSLREALAGLSIRDTQYF. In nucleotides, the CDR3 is TGTGCCAGCAGCTTACGCGAAGCTCTAGCGGGACTCTCAATTCGTGATACGCAGTATTTT.

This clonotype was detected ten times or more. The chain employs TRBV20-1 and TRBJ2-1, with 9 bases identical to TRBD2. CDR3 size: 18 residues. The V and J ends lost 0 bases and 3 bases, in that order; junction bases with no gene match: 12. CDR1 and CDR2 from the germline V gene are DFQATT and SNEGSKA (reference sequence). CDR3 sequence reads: CSARDVGPSGTIYNEQFF. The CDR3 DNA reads TGCAGTGCTAGAGACGTTGGGCCTAGCGGGACCATCTACAATGAGCAGTTCTTC.

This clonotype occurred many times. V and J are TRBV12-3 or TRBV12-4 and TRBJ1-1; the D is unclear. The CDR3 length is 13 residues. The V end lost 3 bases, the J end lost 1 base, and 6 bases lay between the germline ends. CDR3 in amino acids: CASSFDRNTEAFF. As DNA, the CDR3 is TGTGCCAGCAGTTTTGACCGGAACACTGAAGCTTTCTTT.

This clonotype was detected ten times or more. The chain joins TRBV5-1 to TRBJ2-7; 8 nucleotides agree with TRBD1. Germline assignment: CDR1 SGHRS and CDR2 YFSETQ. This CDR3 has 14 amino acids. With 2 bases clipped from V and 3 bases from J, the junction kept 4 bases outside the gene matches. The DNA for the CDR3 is TGCGCCAGCAGCTTAGGGGACAGGTACTACGAGCAGTACTTC. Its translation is CASSLGDRYYEQYF.

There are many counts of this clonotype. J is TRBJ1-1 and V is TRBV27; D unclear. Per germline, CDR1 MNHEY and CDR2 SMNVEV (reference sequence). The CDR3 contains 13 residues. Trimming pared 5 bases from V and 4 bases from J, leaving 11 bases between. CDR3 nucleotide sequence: TGTGCCAGCAGTCTTTCTACGGGCACTGAAGCTTTCTTT. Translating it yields CASSLSTGTEAFF.

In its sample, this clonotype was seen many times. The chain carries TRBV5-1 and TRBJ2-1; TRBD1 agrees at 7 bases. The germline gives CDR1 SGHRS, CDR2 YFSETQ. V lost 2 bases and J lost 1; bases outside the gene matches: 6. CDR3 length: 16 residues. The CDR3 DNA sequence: TGCGCCAGCAGCTTACAGGGGCCCCCTTCCTACAATGAGCAGTTCTTC. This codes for CASSLQGPPSYNEQFF.

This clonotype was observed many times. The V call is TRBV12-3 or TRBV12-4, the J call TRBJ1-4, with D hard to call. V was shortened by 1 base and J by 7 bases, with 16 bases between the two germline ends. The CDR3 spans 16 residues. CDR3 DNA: TGTGCCAGCAGTTTAGATTACATTGATGATGCTGAAAAACTGTTTTTT. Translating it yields CASSLDYIDDAEKLFF.

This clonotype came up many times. Here the CDR3 DNA reads TGCGCCAGCAGCCAAAGGACAGGGGTTTCGTACGAGCAGTACTTC. Protein: CASSQRTGVSYEQYF. The rearrangement joins TRBV4-1 to TRBJ2-7; 9 bases are a match to TRBD1. V trimming: 2 bases; J trimming: 4 bases; junction bases outside the gene matches: 6. The CDR3 spans 15 residues. The germline CDR1 and CDR2 sequences are MGHRA and YSYEKL.

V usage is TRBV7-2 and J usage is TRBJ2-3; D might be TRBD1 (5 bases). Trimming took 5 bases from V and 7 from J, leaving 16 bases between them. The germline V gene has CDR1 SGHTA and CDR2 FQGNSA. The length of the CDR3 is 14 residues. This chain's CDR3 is CASSHDWGAYTQYF. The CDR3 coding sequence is TGTGCCAGCAGCCATGATTGGGGCGCATATACGCAGTATTTT.

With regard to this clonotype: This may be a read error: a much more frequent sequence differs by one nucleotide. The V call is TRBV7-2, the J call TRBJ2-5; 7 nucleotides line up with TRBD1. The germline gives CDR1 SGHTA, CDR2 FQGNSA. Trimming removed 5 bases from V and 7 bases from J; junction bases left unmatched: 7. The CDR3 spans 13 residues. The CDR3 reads CASSATGKVTQYF. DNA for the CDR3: TGTGCCAGCAGCGCGACAGGGAAAGTGACCCAGTACTTC. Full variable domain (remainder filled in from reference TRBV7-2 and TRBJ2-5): GAGVSQSPSNKVTEKGKDVELRCDPISGHTALYWYRQSLGQGLEFLIYFQGNSAPDKSGLPSDRFSAERTGGSVSTLTIQRTQQEDSAVYLCASSATGKVTQYFGPGTRLLVL.

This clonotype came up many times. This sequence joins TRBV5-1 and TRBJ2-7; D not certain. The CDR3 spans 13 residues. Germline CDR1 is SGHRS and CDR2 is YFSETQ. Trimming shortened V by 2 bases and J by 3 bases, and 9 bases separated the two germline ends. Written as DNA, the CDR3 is TGCGCCAGCAGCTTCGGCGGCGACTACGAGCAGTACTTC. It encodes CASSFGGDYEQYF.

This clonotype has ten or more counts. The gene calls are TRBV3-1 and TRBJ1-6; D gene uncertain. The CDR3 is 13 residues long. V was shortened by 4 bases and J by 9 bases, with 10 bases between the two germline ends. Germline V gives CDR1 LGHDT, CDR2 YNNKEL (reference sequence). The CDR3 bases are TGTGCCAGCAGCCGGCGTCCAGGTTCACCCCTCCACTTT. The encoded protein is CASSRRPGSPLHF.

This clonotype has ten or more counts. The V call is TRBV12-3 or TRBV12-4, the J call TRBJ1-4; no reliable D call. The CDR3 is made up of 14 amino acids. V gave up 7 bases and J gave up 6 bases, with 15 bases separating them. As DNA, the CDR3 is TGTGCCAGCACCTCAGAAGTCGCGGATGAAAAACTGTTTTTT. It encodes CASTSEVADEKLFF.

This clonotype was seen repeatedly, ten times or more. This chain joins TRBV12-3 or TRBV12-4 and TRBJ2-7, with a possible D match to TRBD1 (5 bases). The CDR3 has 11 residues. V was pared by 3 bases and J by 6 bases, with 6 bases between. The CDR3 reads CASSLTVEQYF. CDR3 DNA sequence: TGTGCCAGCAGTTTGACAGTCGAGCAGTACTTC.